This TCR beta chain was captured in a study of response to subunit inactivated influenza vaccine (dated by TCRdb to between 2018 and 2020). Notes on the research overall: To follow how T cells responded to a trivalent subunit inactivated influenza vaccine, the researchers relied on deep quantitative profiling of the T cell receptor repertoire. Overall study results and their limits: According to the authors, only a limited number of new T cells may be recruited by each seasonal influenza vaccination.

Its CDR3 holds 14 amino acids, cysteine through phenylalanine. Of the read, only the CDR3 DNA is kept; its 42 bases are in frame from base 1. The CDR1 and CDR2 encoded by the germline V gene are SQVTM and ANQGSEA. At the junction V is shortened by 7 bases and J by 5 bases, with 18 bases in between. A remark on this clonotype: Which antigen it targets is not known. No base-level quality is on record; no much larger clone is a single base apart.

Library prep was done by RT-PCR. Data came from an Illumina HiSeq 2500. TCRdb reprocessed the public reads (quality trimming at Q25 with fastp, clone calling with MiXCR) and kept in-frame beta chains. Rows matching on CDR3 protein sequence are summarized as one entry with the most common DNA and genes. The sample data list about 540,000 distinct CDR3 sequences, and under 25% of these were observed just once. Around 2.8% of the sample rests with the top ten. The same sample was also used in a study of T cells expressing NK-cell markers. Taken from the second paper: The TCR beta cDNA libraries were made using 5'RACE template switching, a step that added both a universal primer site and unique molecular identifiers. In sorted CD3+CD56+NKG2C+, CD3+CD56+NKG2C- and CD3+CD56-NKG2C+ T-cell subsets from 7 to 9 donors, TCR beta-chain repertoires were profiled. Among the eight sequenced donors, seven were HCMV-seropositive and one was HCMV-seronegative. In several experiments an anti-gammadeltaTCR antibody was added to restrict sorting to alphabetaTCR-expressing T cells. In six donors, the dominant CD3+CD56+NKG2C+ clonotypes were among the top 10 CD8+ clonotypes and accounted for roughly 1.0-8% of CD8+ T cells. Those dominant clonotypes were again the most abundant among CD3+CD56-NKG2C+ cells in a few donors, at about 28.3-60.1%. It remained unclear whether the expanded NKG2C-expressing T cell clones were specific for HCMV antigens. The study sequenced eight donors, all healthy volunteers chosen at random: three men and five women. A commercial ELISA kit detecting HCMV-specific IgG in serum was used to determine HCMV serostatus. Ficoll density gradient centrifugation was used to isolate peripheral blood mononuclear cells from blood. Magnetic immunoseparation with Miltenyi isolation kits was used to isolate CD4+ and CD8+ T cells from PBMC. cDNA synthesis was primed from the TCR beta constant segment, followed by two successive PCR amplification steps. Illumina HiSeq 2000/2500, MiSeq or NextSeq was used to sequence libraries as 2 x 150 bp reads. MIGEC handled demultiplexing of the reads and grouping by UMI, while MiTCR was used to assemble and quantify clonotypes. Only TCR cDNA sequences supported by at least two reads were kept to exclude erroneous sequences. The tcR package was used for downstream repertoire analysis, and clonotypes were matched across fractions by CDR3 nucleotide sequence plus V segment. VDJmatch was used to annotate antigen specificity against VDJdb, with one amino acid substitution allowed in CDR3.

The starting material was CD4+ T cells sorted from PBMCs, obtained 11 to 12 days after vaccination. This chain joins TRBV29-1 to TRBJ2-1, with the D call perhaps TRBD1 or TRBD2, as 6 bases match in each case. The receptor's source is a man aged 45-65 years who received an inactivated influenza vaccine. Donor details come from another sample of the same person, matched by shared clones. The CDR3 in this case is CSAWGDAGDNEQFF. Here is the DNA: TGCAGCGCCTGGGGGGACGCAGGGGACAATGAGCAGTTCTTC.